This TCR beta chain emerged from a study of blood T cell repertoires in COVID-19. Background on the study: Whether acute or convalescent, the COVID-19 samples came from the United States, Italy and Spain. T cells, B-cell-depleted T cells, or PBMCs provided the cDNA or gDNA that served as material.

This clone has a handful of counts. Recruited during active infection, patients (from Seattle) were subsequently followed longitudinally. The V gene's germline CDR1 is LNHDA and CDR2 SQIVND (reference sequence). The CDR3 is 15 residues long. Trimming left V 3 bases short and J 4 bases short, with 13 bases between. Original processing methods: Amplification with reference gene primers provided the estimates of nucleated cell counts. Sequencing used immunoSEQ multiplex PCR; TCRdb keeps in-frame clones, though not all of them. V and J calls and clone size are given by that table; D and trimming were obtained from the DNA. The table has about 200,000 clones, roughly 88% seen once.

This chain connects TRBV19 to TRBJ2-1; possible D gene TRBD2, 6 bases. What was sequenced was peripheral blood. The clonotype originates from a man in his forties or fifties with COVID-19, enrolled during active disease. CDR3 sequence reads: CASSIGGAVYNEQFF. Written as DNA, the CDR3 is TGTGCCAGTAGTATCGGCGGGGCCGTTTACAATGAGCAGTTCTTC.